This passage covers 7 T cell receptor beta chains from one sample sequenced in a study of blood T cell repertoires in COVID-19. Clones were read by immunoSEQ multiplex PCR, and TCRdb kept only the in-frame ones, dropping some. The table includes a few hundred thousand clones, 80% to 90% detected once. Sequenced material: PBMCs or T cells enriched from blood (not recorded which). The receptor source for this set is a man aged 18 to 29 with acute COVID-19.

This chain links TRBV19 with TRBJ1-2; 9 bases fit TRBD1. The CDR3 covers 12 residues. The junction had 3 bases not matched to a gene; V was cut back by 6 bases and J by 7 bases. CDR1 LNHDA and CDR2 SQIVND come from the germline V gene (reference sequence). CDR3 nucleotide sequence: TGTGCCAGTAGACAGGGGGCGAGTGGCTACACCTTC. Translated: CASRQGASGYTF.

The V gene is TRBV28, the J gene TRBJ2-7; D unclear. V was cut by 6 bases and J by 3 bases, with 18 bases left in between. Looked up from germline, CDR1 is MDHEN and CDR2 is SYDVKM. CDR3 length: 15 residues. CDR3 nucleotide sequence: TGTGCCAGCAGCGAACTTCGACTGCCTAGCTACGAGCAGTACTTC. It is translated as CASSELRLPSYEQYF.

This clone was seen only once. This chain's CDR3 is CAWSVMGGAGPLEQYF. CDR3 coding DNA: TGTGCCTGGAGTGTAATGGGTGGGGCAGGACCCTTGGAGCAGTACTTC. The chain employs TRBV30 and TRBJ2-7; TRBD1 is a possible D gene (5 bases). Germline CDR1 and CDR2: GTSNPN and SVGIG (reference sequence). The CDR3 sequence is 16 residues long. Trimming left V 0 bases short and J 7 bases short, with 22 bases between.

The J gene is TRBJ2-1, the V gene TRBV28; maybe TRBD2 (7 bases). Trimming left V 6 bases short and J 7 bases short, with 22 bases between. The germline V gene encodes CDR1 MDHEN and CDR2 SYDVKM. This CDR3 is 16 amino acids long. The CDR3 reads CASSQTLGGGRNEQFF. The CDR3 DNA reads as TGTGCCAGCAGCCAGACACTGGGCGGGGGCCGGAATGAGCAGTTCTTC.

The V and J genes are TRBV27 and TRBJ2-3, with TRBD2 matching 12 bases. From germline, CDR1 is MNHEY and CDR2 SMNVEV (reference sequence). The CDR3 runs 17 residues. The junction had 8 bases not matched to a gene; V was cut back by 6 bases and J by 1 base. The CDR3 DNA is TGTGCCAGCAGGCCGACTAGCGGGAGCCCTGGCACAGATACGCAGTATTTT. Translated: CASRPTSGSPGTDTQYF.

This sequence joins TRBV4-1 and TRBJ2-7; D may be TRBD1 (5 bases). V dropped 3 bases and J dropped 3 bases, with 12 bases sitting between them. Germline values: CDR1 MGHRA, CDR2 YSYEKL. The CDR3 loop spans 14 amino acids. The CDR3 DNA is TGCGCCAGCAGCCATTTTTTAGGGGACTACGAGCAGTACTTC. This codes for CASSHFLGDYEQYF.

The J gene is TRBJ2-1, the V gene TRBV10-3; TRBD2 matches at 10 bases. The CDR3 extends over 16 amino acids. V lost 6 bases and J lost 4; bases outside the gene matches: 9. The germline V gene has CDR1 ENHRY and CDR2 SYGVKD. The CDR3 sequence: CAIRTGLAGVYNEQFF. The CDR3 DNA reads TGTGCCATCAGAACCGGCCTAGCGGGAGTTTACAATGAGCAGTTCTTC.